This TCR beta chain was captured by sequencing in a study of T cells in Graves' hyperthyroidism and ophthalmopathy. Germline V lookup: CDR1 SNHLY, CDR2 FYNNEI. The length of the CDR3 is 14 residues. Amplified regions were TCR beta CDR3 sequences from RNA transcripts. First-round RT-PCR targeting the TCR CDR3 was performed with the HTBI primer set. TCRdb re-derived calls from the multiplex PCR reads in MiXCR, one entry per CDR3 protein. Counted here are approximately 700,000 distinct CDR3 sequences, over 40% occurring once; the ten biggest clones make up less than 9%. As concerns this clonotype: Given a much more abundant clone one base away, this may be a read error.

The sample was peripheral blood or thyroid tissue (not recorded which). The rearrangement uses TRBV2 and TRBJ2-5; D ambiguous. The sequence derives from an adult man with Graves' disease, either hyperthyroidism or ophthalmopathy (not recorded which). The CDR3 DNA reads TGTGCCAGCAGTTACGCTTCGGTGCAAGAGGCCCAGTACTTC. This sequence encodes CASSYASVQEAQYF.